The sequence of this T cell receptor beta chain was determined in a study of Tregs in tolerant kidney transplant recipients. Study-level results: Expanding Tregs on activated donor B cells appeared to best identify donor-specific TCRbeta clones. The small number of patients limits these findings pending further validation.

Germline V gene data show CDR1 as KGHSH and CDR2 as LQKENI. V was shortened by 3 bases and J by 4 bases, with 11 bases between the two germline ends. This CDR3 comprises 14 residues. About this clone itself: As yet, its antigen is unknown.

Sequenced by immunoSEQ multiplex PCR; TCRdb stores in-frame clones only, minus some. The table lists roughly 68,000 clones, roughly 89% of them singletons. Unstimulated Tregs (CD4+CD25+CD127-) and CD4+CD25- non-Tregs were sorted from PBMCs. The rearrangement uses TRBV18 and TRBJ2-3; D call uncertain. The TCR was taken from a human donor in good health. Sequences were obtained from CD4+ T cells from blood. In DNA form, the CDR3 reads TGTGCCAGCTCACCCAGTGAGATACCAGATACGCAGTATTTT. It is translated as CASSPSEIPDTQYF.